The sequence of this T cell receptor beta chain was determined in a study of response to subunit inactivated influenza vaccine. Study results and caveats: Each seasonal influenza vaccination recruits few new T cells, the authors suggested.

A note on this clonotype: The target antigen is unknown.

The V gene's germline CDR1 is SQVTM and CDR2 ANQGSEA. The trim removed 3 bases at V and 7 bases at J, leaving 1 base unmatched. The CDR3 is made up of 12 amino acids. TCRdb passed the RT-PCR reads through MiXCR, listing each CDR3 protein once. There are roughly 500,000 distinct CDR3 sequences in the sample; around a quarter occur only once, and approximately 3% lies in the top ten. The same specimen was also included in a second study, on T cells expressing NK-cell markers. That publication notes: TCR beta libraries carry UMIs added by 5'RACE template switching. Expanded clones of NKG2C+ T cells had an unclear HCMV specificity.

This receptor was obtained from a middle-aged man who received an inactivated influenza vaccine. The sample consisted of CD4+ T cells sorted from PBMCs, taken about 12 days after vaccination. The V and J genes are TRBV29-1 and TRBJ2-1; TRBD2 matches at 9 bases. As DNA, the CDR3 is TGCAGCGTTGACAGCGGGAGGAATGAGCAGTTCTTC. Its translation is CSVDSGRNEQFF.